This entry lists 18 T cell receptor beta chains sequenced from one sample in a study of blood T cell repertoires in COVID-19. Data came from immunoSEQ multiplex PCR; TCRdb stores just in-frame clones and leaves some out. This table holds 55,000 to 65,000 clones, 70% to 90% found once. What was sequenced was peripheral blood. Every receptor here comes from a man in his 60s with COVID-19, enrolled during active disease.

V gene TRBV30 combines with J gene TRBJ2-1, with a weak D call TRBD1 (6 bases). The CDR3 length is 12 residues. Germline V CDR1 and CDR2: GTSNPN, SVGIG (reference sequence). The ends were cut back, 5 bases at V and 9 bases at J, with 14 bases in the middle. The CDR3 here is CAWSRDTGEQFF. The CDR3 DNA follows: TGTGCCTGGTCTCGGGACACAGGTGAGCAGTTCTTC.

About this clone: Within the sample, other DNA sequences also encode this same CDR3. The chain joins TRBV5-1 to TRBJ2-5; 14 bases agree with TRBD2. The CDR3 spans 16 residues. Trimming took 4 bases from V and 2 from J; bases not matched to a gene: 4. Per germline, CDR1 SGHRS and CDR2 YFSETQ. Here the CDR3 DNA reads TGCGCCAGCAGCGCCGGACTAGCGGGGGGACAAGAGACCCAGTACTTC. Translation: CASSAGLAGGQETQYF. Full variable domain (rest looked up from reference TRBV5-1 and TRBJ2-5): KAGVTQTPRYLIKTRGQQVTLSCSPISGHRSVSWYQQTPGQGLQFLFEYFSETQRNKGNFPGRFSGRQFSNSRSEMNVSTLELGDSALYLCASSAGLAGGQETQYFGPGTRLLVL.

The genes are TRBV4-1 and TRBJ1-4; 9 bases align to TRBD1. The trim removed 0 bases at V and 4 bases at J, leaving 3 bases unmatched. Germline-derived CDR1 and CDR2 are MGHRA and YSYEKL. This CDR3 is 16 amino acids long. Here the CDR3 reads CASSQEKTGGNEKLFF. The DNA of the CDR3 is TGCGCCAGCAGCCAAGAAAAGACAGGGGGTAATGAAAAACTGTTTTTT.

This clone was detected once. This specimen includes other DNA sequences encoding the same CDR3. The rearrangement links TRBV29-1 to TRBJ1-5, with D possibly being TRBD1 (5 bases). The germline V gene encodes CDR1 SQVTM and CDR2 ANQGSEA. Trimming removed 1 base at V and 5 bases at J, with 15 bases between. This CDR3 spans 15 amino acids. Here the CDR3 DNA reads TGCAGCGTTGAAGCCTCGGGGGGGGAACATCAGCCCCAGCATTTT. Encoded protein: CSVEASGGEHQPQHF.

The chain uses TRBV5-1 and TRBJ2-7, with 7 bases lining up with TRBD1. This CDR3 is 13 amino acids long. The germline gives CDR1 SGHRS, CDR2 YFSETQ. The V and J ends lost 6 bases and 1 base, in that order; junction bases with no gene match: 4. The CDR3 protein is CASTRQGSYEQYF. The DNA for the CDR3 is TGCGCCAGCACCCGACAGGGTTCCTACGAGCAGTACTTC.

In this sample, this clone turned up once. The J gene is TRBJ1-3, the V gene TRBV5-1, with D unclear. From germline, CDR1 is SGHRS and CDR2 YFSETQ. V lost 1 base and J lost 0, with 8 bases in between. This CDR3 spans 15 amino acids. In DNA, the CDR3 is TGCGCCAGCAGCTTGAACGCAGGCTCTGGAAACACCATATATTTT. It specifies CASSLNAGSGNTIYF.

J is TRBJ1-1 and V is TRBV5-1; no clear D. This CDR3 is 13 amino acids long. From germline, CDR1 is SGHRS and CDR2 YFSETQ. V was shortened by 0 bases and J by 0 bases, with 3 bases between the two germline ends. The CDR3 DNA sequence: TGCGCCAGCAGCTTGGCAGTGAACACTGAAGCTTTCTTT. Translated, it gives CASSLAVNTEAFF.

The genes are TRBV5-1 and TRBJ1-1; TRBD1 is a possible D gene (6 bases). With 4 bases removed from V and 5 bases from J, the gap between germline ends came to 15 bases. CDR3 size: 14 residues. Germline V gene lookup returns CDR1 SGHRS and CDR2 YFSETQ. DNA for the CDR3: TGCGCCAGCAGCCCCCGCGGGGGCAAGACTGAAGCTTTCTTT. It encodes CASSPRGGKTEAFF.

This chain uses TRBV12-5 with TRBJ2-7, with 8 bases matching TRBD1. CDR3 length: 13 amino acids. Per germline, CDR1 LGHNT and CDR2 FRNRAP. The V and J ends lost 7 bases and 7 bases, in that order; junction bases with no gene match: 9. CDR3 sequence (DNA): TGTGCTAGTGCCCGAGGACAGGGTGTAGAGCAGTACTTC. Its translation: CASARGQGVEQYF.

The genes are TRBV18 and TRBJ2-3; tentative D call: TRBD2 (5 bases). The length of the CDR3 is 13 residues. The V gene lost 3 bases and the J gene lost 6 bases, with 10 bases spanning the gap. From germline, CDR1 is KGHSH and CDR2 LQKENI. CDR3 residues: CASSPGVLDTQYF. CDR3 DNA sequence: TGTGCCAGCTCACCGGGAGTACTTGATACGCAGTATTTT.

The CDR3 here is CASSLFSFEAFF. As DNA, the CDR3 is TGTGCCAGCAGCTTGTTTTCATTTGAAGCTTTCTTT. This chain uses TRBV5-4 with TRBJ1-1; unclear D gene. Germline V CDR1 and CDR2: SGHNT, YYREEE (reference sequence). This CDR3 spans 12 amino acids. Trimming removed 1 base from V and 7 bases from J, with 8 bases in between.

The V and J genes are TRBV7-9 and TRBJ1-1; D is perhaps TRBD1 (5 bases). The CDR3 sequence is 15 residues long. V was trimmed by 1 base and J by 4 bases, leaving 13 bases between them. CDR1 and CDR2 from the germline V gene are SEHNR and FQNEAQ (reference sequence). CDR3 coding DNA: TGTGCCAGCAGCTTAGACAAGGGGTGGATCACTGAAGCTTTCTTT. Its translation is CASSLDKGWITEAFF.

V usage is TRBV29-1 and J usage is TRBJ2-5; the match to TRBD2 covers 11 bases. In germline, CDR1 is SQVTM, CDR2 ANQGSEA. With 6 bases clipped from V and 4 bases from J, the junction kept 10 bases outside the gene matches. The CDR3 sequence is 15 residues long. CDR3 DNA sequence: TGCAGCGTGGACTCTAGCGGGGGGTTGGTAGAGACCCAGTACTTC. Protein product: CSVDSSGGLVETQYF.

This chain joins TRBV5-1 and TRBJ2-2; tentative D call: TRBD2 (6 bases). Looked up from germline, CDR1 is SGHRS and CDR2 is YFSETQ. Trimming removed 0 bases at V and 2 bases at J, with 8 bases between. There are 15 residues in the CDR3. The CDR3 bases are TGCGCCAGCAGCTTGGCGCGGGGTAACACCGGGGAGCTGTTTTTT. Translation: CASSLARGNTGELFF.

The V gene is TRBV5-6, the J gene TRBJ2-3, with D possibly being TRBD1 (5 bases). Trimming cost V 0 bases and J 14 bases, with 10 bases left between them. This CDR3 contains 11 residues. Germline V lookup: CDR1 SGHDT, CDR2 YYEEEE. The CDR3, as DNA: TGTGCCAGCAGCTTGGGCAGGGAACGGTATTTT. Amino acid sequence: CASSLGRERYF.

The CDR3 DNA reads as TGTGCCAGTAAGGGGGCTAGCGGGAGAGCCGAGCAGTACTTC. Translated: CASKGASGRAEQYF. The chain combines TRBV19 with TRBJ2-7, with 10 bases fitting TRBD2. The CDR3 is made up of 14 amino acids. Germline V lookup: CDR1 LNHDA, CDR2 SQIVND (reference sequence). With 7 bases clipped from V and 6 bases from J, the junction kept 9 bases outside the gene matches.

V is TRBV5-4 and J is TRBJ1-2; D is ambiguous. CDR3 length: 14 amino acids. CDR1 and CDR2 from the germline V gene are SGHNT and YYREEE (reference sequence). Trimming took off 0 bases at V and 2 bases at J, with 8 bases between the two ends. The CDR3 nucleotides are TGTGCCAGCAGCTTGGGCGGCCAAAACTATGGCTACACCTTC. Amino acids: CASSLGGQNYGYTF.

This clone appeared a single time. The V gene is TRBV5-1, the J gene TRBJ1-1, with TRBD1 as a possible D gene (5 bases). V was trimmed by 4 bases and J by 1 base, leaving 17 bases between them. The length of the CDR3 is 16 residues. The germline CDR1 and CDR2 sequences are SGHRS and YFSETQ. This CDR3 reads CASSPLVGPSNTEAFF. The CDR3 DNA reads TGCGCCAGCAGCCCACTGGTGGGGCCGTCGAACACTGAAGCTTTCTTT.